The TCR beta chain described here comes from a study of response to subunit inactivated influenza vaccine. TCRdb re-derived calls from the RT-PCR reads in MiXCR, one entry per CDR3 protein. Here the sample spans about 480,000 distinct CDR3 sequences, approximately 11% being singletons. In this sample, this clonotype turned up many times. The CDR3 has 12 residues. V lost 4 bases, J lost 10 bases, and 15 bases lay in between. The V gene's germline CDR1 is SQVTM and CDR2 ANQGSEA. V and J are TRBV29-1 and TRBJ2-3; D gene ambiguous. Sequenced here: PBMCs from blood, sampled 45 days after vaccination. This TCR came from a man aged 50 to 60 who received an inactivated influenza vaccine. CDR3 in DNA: TGCAGCGTTGCTACCGGGCCCCCGGCGCAGTATTTT. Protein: CSVATGPPAQYF.